This T cell receptor (beta chain) was documented in a study of CD8 T cells in Susac syndrome. Roughly 0.45 to 1 ug RNA was reverse transcribed with random hexamers. In TCRdb, the immunoSEQ multiplex PCR reads were re-called with MiXCR into one record per CDR3 protein. The data contain around 130,000 distinct CDR3 sequences, around nine tenths of them singletons. Multiple sclerosis controls were treatment-naive patients with stable or active relapsing-remitting disease. V lost 1 base and J 8 bases, leaving 17 bases between the germline ends. Germline CDR1 reads SQVTM; CDR2 reads ANQGSEA. The CDR3 is 14 amino acids.

The chain uses TRBV29-1 and TRBJ1-2; D is unclear. Sequences were obtained from CD8+ T cells from PBMCs. The origin of this receptor is a human donor with multiple sclerosis. CDR3 loop: CSVEGGGRVGGYTF. CDR3 nucleotide sequence: TGCAGCGTTGAAGGGGGAGGGAGGGTTGGGGGCTACACCTTC.